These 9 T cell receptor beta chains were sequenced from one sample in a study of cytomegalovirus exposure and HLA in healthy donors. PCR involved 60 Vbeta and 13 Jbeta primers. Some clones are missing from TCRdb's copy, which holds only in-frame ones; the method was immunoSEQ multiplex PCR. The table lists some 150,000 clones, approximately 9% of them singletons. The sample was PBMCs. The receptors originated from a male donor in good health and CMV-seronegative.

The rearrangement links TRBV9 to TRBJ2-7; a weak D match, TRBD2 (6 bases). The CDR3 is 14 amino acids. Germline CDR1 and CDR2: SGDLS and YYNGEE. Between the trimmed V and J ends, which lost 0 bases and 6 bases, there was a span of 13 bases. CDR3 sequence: CASSVGAGGAEQYF. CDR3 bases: TGTGCCAGCAGCGTAGGAGCGGGCGGGGCCGAGCAGTACTTC.

The CDR3 loop is CASSVPGKPQHF. CDR3 nucleotides: TGTGCCAGCAGCGTACCGGGAAAGCCCCAGCATTTT. V is TRBV9 and J is TRBJ1-5; no definite D call. CDR3 size: 12 residues. Trimming removed 1 base at V and 8 bases at J, with 7 bases between. Germline values: CDR1 SGDLS, CDR2 YYNGEE.

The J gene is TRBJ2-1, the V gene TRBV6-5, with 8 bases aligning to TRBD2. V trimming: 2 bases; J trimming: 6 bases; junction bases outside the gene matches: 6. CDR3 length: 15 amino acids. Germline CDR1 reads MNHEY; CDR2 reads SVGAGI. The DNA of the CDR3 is TGTGCCAGCAGTTACGCAGCGGGAGTGGGCAATGAGCAGTTCTTC. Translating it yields CASSYAAGVGNEQFF.

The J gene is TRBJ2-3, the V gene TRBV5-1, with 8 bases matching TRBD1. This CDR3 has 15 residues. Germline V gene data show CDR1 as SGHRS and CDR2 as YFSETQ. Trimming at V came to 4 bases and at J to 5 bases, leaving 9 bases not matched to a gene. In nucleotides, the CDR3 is TGCGCCAGCAGCGCGACAGGGGCGGTGGGAGATACGCAGTATTTT. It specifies CASSATGAVGDTQYF.

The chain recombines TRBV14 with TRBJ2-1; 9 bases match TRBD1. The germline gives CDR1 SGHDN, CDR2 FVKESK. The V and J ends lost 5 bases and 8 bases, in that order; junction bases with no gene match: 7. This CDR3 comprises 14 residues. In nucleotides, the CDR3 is TGTGCCAGCAGCGATAGACAGGGGGAGGATGAGCAGTTCTTC. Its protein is CASSDRQGEDEQFF. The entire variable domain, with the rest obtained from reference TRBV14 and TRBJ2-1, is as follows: EAGVTQFPSHSVIEKGQTVTLRCDPISGHDNLYWYRRVMGKEIKFLLHFVKESKQDESGMPNNRFLAERTGGTYSTLKVQPAELEDSGVYFCASSDRQGEDEQFFGPGTRLTVL.

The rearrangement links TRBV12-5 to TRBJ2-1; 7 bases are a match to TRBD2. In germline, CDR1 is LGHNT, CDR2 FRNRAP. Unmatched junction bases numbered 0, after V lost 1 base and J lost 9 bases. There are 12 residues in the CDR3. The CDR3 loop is CASGLAGGEQFF. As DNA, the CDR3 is TGTGCTAGTGGTTTGGCGGGAGGTGAGCAGTTCTTC.

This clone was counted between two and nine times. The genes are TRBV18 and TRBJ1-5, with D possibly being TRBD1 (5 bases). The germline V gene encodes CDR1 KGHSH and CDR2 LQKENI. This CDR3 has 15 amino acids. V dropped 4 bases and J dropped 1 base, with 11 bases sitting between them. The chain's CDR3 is CASSRGVDSNQPQHF. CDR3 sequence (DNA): TGTGCCAGCTCACGGGGGGTCGACAGCAATCAGCCCCAGCATTTT.

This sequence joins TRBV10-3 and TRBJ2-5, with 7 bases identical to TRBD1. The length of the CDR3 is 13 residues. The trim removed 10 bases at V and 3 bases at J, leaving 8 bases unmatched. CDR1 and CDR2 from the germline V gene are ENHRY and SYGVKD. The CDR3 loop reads CATSTGMEETQYF. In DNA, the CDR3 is TGTGCCACATCGACAGGGATGGAAGAGACCCAGTACTTC.

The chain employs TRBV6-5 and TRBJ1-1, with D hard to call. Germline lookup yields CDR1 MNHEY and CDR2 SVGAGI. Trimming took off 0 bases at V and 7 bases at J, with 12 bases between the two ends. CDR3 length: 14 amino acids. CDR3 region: CASSYSSPAGEAFF. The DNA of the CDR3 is TGTGCCAGCAGTTACTCGAGTCCCGCTGGTGAAGCTTTCTTT.